This T cell receptor (beta chain) originates from a study of tumor-infiltrating lymphocytes in primary liver carcinoma. Starting material for RNA and DNA co-extraction consisted of roughly 20-34 mg of unsorted bulk tissue. From roughly 0.45 ug total RNA, TCR beta cDNA was generated with a primer in the constant region. Each TCR beta library was derived from three nested multiplex PCR rounds that employed slightly modified ARM-PCR. TRBV1-TRBV30 forward primers paired with a C-beta reverse primer drove the first two PCR rounds, roughly 9 cycles each. Each CDR3 protein is one row after TCRdb ran MiXCR on the multiplex PCR reads. The sample has about 190,000 distinct CDR3 sequences, around 81% seen once. This clonotype was recorded once. A much larger clone differs from this one at a single base, so this may be a read error. Looked up from germline, CDR1 is SGHRS and CDR2 is YFSETQ. V lost 4 bases and J lost 0, with 13 bases in between. The CDR3 spans 16 residues.

The clonotype originates from a man aged 35 to 55 with primary liver carcinoma and hepatitis B virus infection. Material for sequencing was tumor tissue from primary liver carcinoma. The chain recombines TRBV5-1 with TRBJ1-4; no clear D. The CDR3 sequence is CASSEVQHATNEKLFF. CDR3 nucleotide sequence: TGCGCCAGCAGCGAAGTACAACATGCAACTAATGAAAAACTGTTTTTT.